The subject of this entry is one TCR beta chain. Its antigen remains unidentified. The sequenced fragment ends 3 residues before the CDR3 boundary, so the rest is inferred from the germline J gene. The source of the sample is a study of T cells in women clearing cervical HPV infection (dated by TCRdb to 2017 to 2018). About the full investigation: Cases were about 25 women with histologically confirmed HPV16-related CIN3 or worse, including 2 invasive cancers. Five blinded duplicates per group were added as quality controls, so that 60 or so samples were obtained: about 50 participants and around 10 replicates. A median age of approximately 31 years was observed in cases versus roughly 38 in controls, and no significant differences in baseline characteristics were found. Since HLA typing was available for only a few women, HLA type could not be ruled out as a confounder. For cases, the median interval between lesion detection and blood sampling was about 140 days, with an interquartile range of about 85 to 220 days. Nested within Costa Rica's Guanacaste HPV Natural History Study, an exploratory proof-of-principle case-control study compared TCR repertoires across cervical HPV16 outcomes. In the parent cohort, about 10,000 women aged 18 or older were enrolled in Guanacaste, Costa Rica, during about 1993 to 1995 and then followed for approximately 7 years. Blood from cases was collected at the visit at which the lesion was first identified, whereas blood from controls was collected once infection was no longer detected. Cases and controls were matched on age within five years and on year of sample collection. Controls were 25 or so women whose single incident HPV16 infection cleared within 12 months without precancer or cancer developing.

TCR beta CDR3 regions were amplified by multiplex PCR using the immunoSEQ assay from an average of about 1,200 ng genomic DNA per sample. To correct primer bias, the assay used a complete synthetic TCR repertoire to set an amplification baseline. The amplicons were sequenced on the Illumina platform. In the paper's pipeline: Sequence errors were corrected by clustering with frequency ratios and a modified nearest-neighbor algorithm, and the sequences were then analyzed in the immunoSEQ Analyzer using IMGT gene definitions. At each rarefaction depth, TCR richness and evenness were averaged across 20 rarefaction repeats, and samples with fewer sequences than that depth were excluded. Wilcoxon rank sum tests with FDR correction were used to compare V, D and J gene relative abundances between the groups. In the blinded duplicates, the intraclass correlation was nearly 96% for TCR richness and averaged around 78% across around 66 gene segments. TCRdb's version of the immuneACCESS table is confined to in-frame rearrangements and falls short of the full clone set. An unresolved V gene accounts for under half of the shortfall where checked; the remainder is of unknown origin. The DNA was the basis for D and trimming; V, J and clone size are from that table. The sample's table covers over 10,000 clones. Jointly, the top ten make up around 25% of the sample.

V lost 0 bases and J lost 1 base; the stretch between them is 16 bases long. CDR3 length: 17 amino acids, cysteine to phenylalanine. Only the CDR3 bases that were read are kept: 42 of them, in frame from base 1. Reading the germline V gene (reference sequence) gives CDR1 DFQATT and CDR2 SNEGSKA. Every participant had a single incident cervical HPV16 infection, and women with prevalent HPV16 infections were excluded. Cervical HPV DNA was detected with MY09/MY11 PCR, and genotyping was done by dot-blot hybridization. About 15 mL of heparinized blood were centrifuged, and the buffy coat was aliquoted, frozen at -30°C, then stored at -80°C. Genomic DNA was extracted from buffy coat specimens using QIAGEN kits. Points the paper makes about the study in general: Cases were distinguished from controls with an estimated AUC of 0.65 to 0.85 by random forest classifiers combining richness and V gene abundances. Whether associations preceded infection or resulted from infection could not be shown with the cross-sectional design, and effector/memory subsets and HPV-specific T cells were not isolated. Because the number of T cells per sample was unknown, the richness differences could reflect varying T-cell content rather than repertoire biology. Cases had lower TRBV6-7 relative abundance than controls (about 0.1% versus 0.15%; Bonferroni P = 0.0008). CIN3+ cases had significantly higher TCR repertoire richness than controls across sequencing depths, but evenness did not differ between the groups.

Sequencing was done on a sample of blood buffy coat. The chain uses TRBV20-1 and TRBJ1-5; matching of 6 bases hints at TRBD1 as the D gene. This clonotype was obtained from a woman between 18 and 70 years old with a cervical HPV16 infection that either progressed to CIN3+ or cleared (not recorded which). Incomplete CDR3 DNA: TGCAGTGCTAGAGAACAGGGACGGAGGCTCAGCAATCAGCCC. This sequence encodes CSAREQGRRLSNQP. The whole CDR3 sequence is CSAREQGRRLSNQPQHF.